This is a list of T cell receptor beta chains from one sample in a study of beta chain features in type 1 diabetes. Here immunoSEQ multiplex PCR was the method, and the copy in TCRdb shows in-frame clones only, minus some. The table has a few hundred thousand clones, approximately 14% seen once. The specimen sequenced was naive CD4+ T cells from blood. The receptor set was obtained from a young man with type 1 diabetes. The CDR3 runs from the conserved cysteine through the conserved F or W. The D gene is left open where the match is weak. Some rows have no size entry. The others give once, few or many, or a class for an expanded clone.

TRBD1 . TRBJ1-2 TRBV18 TGTGCCAGCTCACGGACAGGGGCCGACTATGGCTACACCTTC CASSRTGADYGYTF
TRBD2 . TRBJ2-1 TRBV5-4 TGTGCCAGCAGCCGAACGGGACTAGCGGACTACAATGAGCAGTTCTTC CASSRTGLADYNEQFF
. . TRBJ1-2 TRBV6-5 TGTGCCAGCAGACCCACGACAGATAACTATGGCTACACCTTC CASRPTTDNYGYTF
TRBD2 . TRBJ2-3 TRBV7-9 TGTGCCAGCAGCCCACTAGCGACTAGCACAGATACGCAGTATTTT CASSPLATSTDTQYF
. . TRBJ2-5 TRBV18 TGTGCCAGCTGCCGCACATCTCAAGAGACCCAGTACTTC CASCRTSQETQYF
TRBD2 . TRBJ2-3 TRBV18 TGTGCCAGCTCACCACTGGCTAGCGGAGCCGATACGCAGTATTTT CASSPLASGADTQYF
TRBD1 . TRBJ1-1 TRBV6-6 TGTGCCAGCAGGCAAACAGGGGGCACTGAAGCTTTCTTT CASRQTGGTEAFF
TRBD2 . TRBJ2-2 TRBV27 TGTGCCAGCAGTCCACGGGGGGCCGGGGAGCTGTTTTTT CASSPRGAGELFF
. . TRBJ1-5 TRBV6-1 TGTGCCAGCAGTTCCAGCGATCAGCCCCAGCATTTT CASSSSDQPQHF
TRBD2 few TRBJ2-5 TRBV7-8 TGTGCCAGCAGCTTACAGTCGGGGGGTCCGGAGACCCAGTACTTC CASSLQSGGPETQYF
. few TRBJ1-1 TRBV5-6 TGTGCCAGCACCCATGGGAGGGGGGGGACTGAAGCTTTCTTT CASTHGRGGTEAFF
. . TRBJ2-7 TRBV6-5 TGTGCCAGCAGGTCCGGGACAAAGACCTACGAGCAGTACTTC CASRSGTKTYEQYF
TRBD1 . TRBJ2-7 TRBV11-1 TGTGCCAGCAGCTGGGGACAGACCTACGAGCAGTACTTC CASSWGQTYEQYF
TRBD1 . TRBJ2-7 TRBV18 TGTGCCAGCTCACCCTTGACAGGGCTCGAGCAGTACTTC CASSPLTGLEQYF
. few TRBJ1-5 TRBV4-2 TGTGCCAGCAGCCAAGTTGATGACAGATCAGGCCAGCCCCAGCATTTT CASSQVDDRSGQPQHF
. few TRBJ2-5 TRBV5-1 TGCGCCAGCAGCTTGGGGCAGGGAGAGACCCAGTACTTC CASSLGQGETQYF
TRBD2 . TRBJ2-1 TRBV7-9 TGTGCCAGCAGCGAGACTAGCGGGGTCAAAAGTGAGCAGTTCTTC CASSETSGVKSEQFF
TRBD1 . TRBJ2-7 TRBV18 TGTGCCAGCTCACCACCGGGGACAGCCCCTAACACCTACGAGCAGTACTTC CASSPPGTAPNTYEQYF
TRBD2 . TRBJ2-2 TRBV30 TGTGCCTGGAGACCGTACATAGGGACTAGCGGGAGGTTGACGAACCCCGGGGAGCTGTTTTTT CAWRPYIGTSGRLTNPGELFF
. . TRBJ1-5 TRBV19 TGTGCCAGTAGTAGCCAGGTGAATCAGCCCCAGCATTTT CASSSQVNQPQHF
. few TRBJ1-2 TRBV10-3 TGTGCCGCCGGAGGCGGTGCTGGCTACACCTTC CAAGGGAGYTF
. . TRBJ1-5 TRBV5-1 TGCGCCAGCAGGGCGGGCTCGGGGTACGATCAGCCCCAGCATTTT CASRAGSGYDQPQHF
. few TRBJ2-3 TRBV7-9 TGTGCCAGCAGCAGTTCAGGCGGCACAGATACGCAGTATTTT CASSSSGGTDTQYF
TRBD2 few TRBJ2-7 TRBV27 TGTGCCAGCAGTTTCCCCCTAGCGGGAGGCGAGCAGTACTTC CASSFPLAGGEQYF
. . TRBJ2-7 TRBV13 TGTGCCAGCAGCTTAAGGCGGCCCACCCACGAGCAGTACTTC CASSLRRPTHEQYF
. few TRBJ1-4 TRBV25-1 TGTGCCAGCAGTTGGTCAGCTAATGAAAAACTGTTTTTT CASSWSANEKLFF
TRBD1 . TRBJ2-7 TRBV19 TGTGCCAGTAGTATAATAGGGGGCCGACTCTTCTACGAGCAGTACTTC CASSIIGGRLFYEQYF
. . TRBJ2-7 TRBV2 TGTGCCAGCAGTGAACGTCAGGGGGAGGTTCGGCAGTACTTC CASSERQGEVRQYF
. few TRBJ2-6 TRBV6-1 TGTGCCAGCAGTGAGCGGTATTCTGGGGCCAACGTCCTGACTTTC CASSERYSGANVLTF
TRBD2 few TRBJ2-1 TRBV5-6 TGTGCCAGCAGCTGGGGACTAGCGGGAGGGAGCTCCTACAATGAGCAGTTCTTC CASSWGLAGGSSYNEQFF
TRBD1 . TRBJ2-7 TRBV5-4 TGTGCCAGCAGCCCTAATCCCGGGACAGGGGCCTACGAGCAGTACTTC CASSPNPGTGAYEQYF
TRBD2 few TRBJ2-1 TRBV19 TGTGCCAGTAGTATAGTAGGACTAGCGTACTACAATGAGCAGTTCTTC CASSIVGLAYYNEQFF
. few TRBJ2-3 TRBV5-4 TGTGCCAGCAGCTTGCCCAACACAGATACGCAGTATTTT CASSLPNTDTQYF
. . TRBJ1-5 TRBV6-4 TGTGCCAGCAGTACCGGTTCCAATCAGCCCCAGCATTTT CASSTGSNQPQHF
. . TRBJ2-1 TRBV29-1 TGCAGCGTTGATCCCTCCAGCTCCTACAATGAGCAGTTCTTC CSVDPSSSYNEQFF
TRBD1 . TRBJ1-4 TRBV29-1 TGCATGGGGACAGCTAATGAAAAACTGTTTTTT CMGTANEKLFF
TRBD1 . TRBJ1-5 TRBV10-3 TGTGCCATCAGTCGACAGGGTGGTAGTCAGCCCCAGCATTTT CAISRQGGSQPQHF
TRBD2 . TRBJ2-5 TRBV4-1 TGCGCCAGCAGCCCCTTTTCCCTTGGGCTAGCGGGCCAAGAGACCCAGTACTTC CASSPFSLGLAGQETQYF
. . TRBJ2-6 TRBV5-4 TGTGCCAGCAGCCCGAATACCGACAGCTCTGGGGCCAACGTCCTGACTTTC CASSPNTDSSGANVLTF
. few TRBJ2-7 TRBV7-9 TGTGCCAGCAGCCCGGACCTTTTTTCTCGGGATCCCCACGAGCAGTACTTC CASSPDLFSRDPHEQYF
. few TRBJ2-7 TRBV9 TGTGCCAGCAGCGTACATACTCAGGGATACGAGCAGTACTTC CASSVHTQGYEQYF
TRBD2 once TRBJ2-7 TRBV30 TGTGCCTGGAGTGTATATGGGGAGGGTGGGAACTTC CAWSVYGEGGNF
. . TRBJ2-6 TRBV2 TGTGCCAGCAGGAAGGTGTTGGGAACAGGGCCTCCTAGGATCTCTGGGGCCAACGTCCTGACTTTC CASRKVLGTGPPRISGANVLTF
TRBD2 . TRBJ2-1 TRBV4-1 TGCGCCAGCAGCCAAGTGCTAGCGGGAGGAAGTGAGCAGTTCTTC CASSQVLAGGSEQFF
TRBD1 few TRBJ2-7 TRBV4-1 TGCGCCAGCAGCCCCCAGGTCCGGGACAGGCCCTACGAGCAGTACTTC CASSPQVRDRPYEQYF
. . TRBJ2-7 TRBV18 TGTGCCAGCTCACCTTTTGACCGCGGCGAGCAGTACTTC CASSPFDRGEQYF
. few TRBJ2-7 TRBV21-1 TGTGCCAGCAGCATGGGGGACTTCTCCTACGAGCAGTACTTC CASSMGDFSYEQYF
. . TRBJ2-7 TRBV21-1 TGTGCCAGCAGTCGCACCGCGAGGCCCGGGGACTCCTACGAGCAGTACTTC CASSRTARPGDSYEQYF
. . TRBJ1-4 TRBV5-1 TGCGCCAGCAGCGGACAGTCTGGTGAAAAACTGTTTTTT CASSGQSGEKLFF
TRBD2 . TRBJ2-5 TRBV18 TGTGCCAGCTCACCAAAAGGACTAGCTCCAGAGACCCAGTACTTC CASSPKGLAPETQYF
TRBD1 few TRBJ2-5 TRBV2 TGTGCCAGCAGTGAGACAGGGCGGCAAGAGACCCAGTACTTC CASSETGRQETQYF